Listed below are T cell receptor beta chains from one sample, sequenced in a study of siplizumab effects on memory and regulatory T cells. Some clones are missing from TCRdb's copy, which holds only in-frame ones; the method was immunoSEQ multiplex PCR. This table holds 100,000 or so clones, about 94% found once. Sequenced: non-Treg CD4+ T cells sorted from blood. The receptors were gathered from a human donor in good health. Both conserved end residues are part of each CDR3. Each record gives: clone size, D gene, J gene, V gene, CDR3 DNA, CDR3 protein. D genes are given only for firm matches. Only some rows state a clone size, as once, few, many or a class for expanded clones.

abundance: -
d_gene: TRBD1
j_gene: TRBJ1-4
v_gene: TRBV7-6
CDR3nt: TGTGCCAGCAGCTTACAGGGGGCGGGGGAAAAACTGTTTTTT
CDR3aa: CASSLQGAGEKLFF

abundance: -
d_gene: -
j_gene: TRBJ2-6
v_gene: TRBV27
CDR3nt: TGTGCCAGCAGTCAACAACCGACTGGGGCCAACGTCCTGACTTTC
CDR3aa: CASSQQPTGANVLTF

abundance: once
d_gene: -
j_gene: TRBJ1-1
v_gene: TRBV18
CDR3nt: TGTGCCAGCTCTCCGGGACTTCTGAACACTGAAGCTTTCTTT
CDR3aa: CASSPGLLNTEAFF

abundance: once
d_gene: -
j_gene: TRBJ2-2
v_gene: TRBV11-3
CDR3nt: TGTGCCAGCAGCATCGGACAGAACACCGGGGAGCTGTTTTTT
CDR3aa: CASSIGQNTGELFF

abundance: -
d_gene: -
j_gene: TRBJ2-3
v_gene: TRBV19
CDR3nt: TGTGCCAGTACCGGGGAGACAGATACGCAGTATTTT
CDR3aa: CASTGETDTQYF

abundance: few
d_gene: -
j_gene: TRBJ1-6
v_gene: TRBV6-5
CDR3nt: TGTGCCAGCAGTTACACAGGAAGGTCCTATAATTCACCCCTCCACTTT
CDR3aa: CASSYTGRSYNSPLHF

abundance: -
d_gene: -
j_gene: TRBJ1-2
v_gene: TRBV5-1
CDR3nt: TGCGCCAGCAGCTTCAGTGAGATCTATGGCTACACCTTC
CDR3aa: CASSFSEIYGYTF

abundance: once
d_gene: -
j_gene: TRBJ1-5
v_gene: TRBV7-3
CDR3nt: TGTGCCAGCAGCTCTCAAGATAGCAATCAGCCCCAGCATTTT
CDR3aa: CASSSQDSNQPQHF

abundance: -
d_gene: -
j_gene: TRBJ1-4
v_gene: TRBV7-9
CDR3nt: TGTGCCAGCAGCATAGACAGAATTAATGAAAAACTGTTTTTT
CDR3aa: CASSIDRINEKLFF

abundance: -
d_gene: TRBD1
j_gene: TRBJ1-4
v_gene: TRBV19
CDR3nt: TGTGCCAGTAGGACAGGGGGCGGTAATGAAAAACTGTTTTTT
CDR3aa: CASRTGGGNEKLFF

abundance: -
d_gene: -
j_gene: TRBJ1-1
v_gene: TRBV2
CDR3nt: TGTGCCAGCAGCGCTTCGGGACTTTCGAACACTGAAGCTTTCTTT
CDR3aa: CASSASGLSNTEAFF

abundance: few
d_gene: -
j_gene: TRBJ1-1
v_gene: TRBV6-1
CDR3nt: TGTGCCAGCAGAGGACAACCGAACACTGAAGCTTTCTTT
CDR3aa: CASRGQPNTEAFF

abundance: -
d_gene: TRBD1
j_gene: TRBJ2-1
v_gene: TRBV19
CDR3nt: TGTGCCAGTAGTATTTGGGGGACAGGTCACAATGAGCAGTTCTTC
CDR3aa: CASSIWGTGHNEQFF

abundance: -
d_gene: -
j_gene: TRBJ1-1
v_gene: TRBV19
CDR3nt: TGTGCCAGTAGTGAACCAGGGTCTATTACTTTCTTT
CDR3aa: CASSEPGSITFF

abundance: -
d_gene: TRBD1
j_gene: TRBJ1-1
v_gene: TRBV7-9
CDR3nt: TGTGCCAGCAGGGCCAGGACAGGCGGGAACACTGAAGCTTTCTTT
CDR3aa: CASRARTGGNTEAFF

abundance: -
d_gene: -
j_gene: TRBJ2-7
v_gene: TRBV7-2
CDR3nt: TGTGCCAGCAGCTTAGCGGGTTCCTCCTACGAGCAGTACTTC
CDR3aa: CASSLAGSSYEQYF

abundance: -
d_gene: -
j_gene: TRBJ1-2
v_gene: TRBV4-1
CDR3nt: TGCGCCAGCAGCCAAGAAGGTCGCTATGGCTACACCTTC
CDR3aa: CASSQEGRYGYTF

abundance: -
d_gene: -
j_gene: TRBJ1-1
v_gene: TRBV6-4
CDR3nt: TGTGCCAGCAGGGGGGGGGACGGCCAAATGAACACTGAAGCTTTCTTT
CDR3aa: CASRGGDGQMNTEAFF

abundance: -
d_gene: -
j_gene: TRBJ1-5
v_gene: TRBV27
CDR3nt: TGTGCCAGCAGTTTATATCCATCTAATAGCAATCAGCCCCAGCATTTT
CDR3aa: CASSLYPSNSNQPQHF

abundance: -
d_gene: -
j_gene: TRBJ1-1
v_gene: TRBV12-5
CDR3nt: TGTGCTAGTGGTCCCCCACAGGGTCCTGAAGCTTTCTTT
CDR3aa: CASGPPQGPEAFF

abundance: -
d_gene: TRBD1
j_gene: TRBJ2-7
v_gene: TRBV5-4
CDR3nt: TGTGCCAGCAGCTTGGGGTCCGGACAGGGGGCTTGGGAGCAGTACTTC
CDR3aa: CASSLGSGQGAWEQYF

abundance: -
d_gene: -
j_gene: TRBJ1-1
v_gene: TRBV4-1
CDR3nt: TGCGCCAGCAAACCCGAAGCGGTTTACACTGAAGCTTTCTTT
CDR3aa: CASKPEAVYTEAFF

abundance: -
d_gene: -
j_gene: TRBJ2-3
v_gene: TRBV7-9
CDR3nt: TGTGCCAGCAGCCTCCGCCCCACAGATACGCAGTATTTT
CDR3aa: CASSLRPTDTQYF

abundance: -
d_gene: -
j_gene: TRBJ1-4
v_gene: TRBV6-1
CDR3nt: TGTGCCAGCAGAGACGCGGGTGCTTTCCCTGGTTCGGTGTTTTTT
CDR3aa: CASRDAGAFPGSVFF

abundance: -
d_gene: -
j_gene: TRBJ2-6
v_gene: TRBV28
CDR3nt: TGTGCCAGCAGTTCCACCTACTCTGGGGCCAACGTCCTGACTTTC
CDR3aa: CASSSTYSGANVLTF

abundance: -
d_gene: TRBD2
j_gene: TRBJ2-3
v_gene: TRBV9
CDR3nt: TGTGCCAGCAGCGTAGTACTAGCGGGGGGCACAGATACGCAGTATTTT
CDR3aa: CASSVVLAGGTDTQYF

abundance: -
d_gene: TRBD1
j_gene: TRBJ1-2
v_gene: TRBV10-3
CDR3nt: TGTGCCATCAGATCGGGACAGGAAAATGGCTACACCTTC
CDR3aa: CAIRSGQENGYTF

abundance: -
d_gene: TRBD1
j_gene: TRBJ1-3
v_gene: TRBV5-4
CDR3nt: TGTGCCAGCAGCCGCCACGGACAGGGTTTGGTGAACACCATATATTTT
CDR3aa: CASSRHGQGLVNTIYF

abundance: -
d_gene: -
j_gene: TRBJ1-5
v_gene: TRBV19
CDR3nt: TGTGCCAGTAGTAGTGCAGACGGTTACAATCAGCCCCAGCATTTT
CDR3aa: CASSSADGYNQPQHF

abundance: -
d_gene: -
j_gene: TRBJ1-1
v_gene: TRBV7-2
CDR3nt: TGTGCCAGCAACAAGGGGAGTTACACTGAAGCTTTCTTT
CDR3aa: CASNKGSYTEAFF

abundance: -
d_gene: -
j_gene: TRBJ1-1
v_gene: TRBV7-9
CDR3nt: TGTGCCAGCAGCTTCAACGCCCCTGAAGCTTTCTTT
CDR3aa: CASSFNAPEAFF

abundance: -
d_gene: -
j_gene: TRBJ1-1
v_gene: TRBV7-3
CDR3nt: TGTGCCAGCAGTTCTACAGGCACTGAAGCTTTCTTT
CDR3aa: CASSSTGTEAFF

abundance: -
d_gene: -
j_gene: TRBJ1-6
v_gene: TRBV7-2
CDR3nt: TGTGCCAGCAGCTTACAGGGACCCTACAACAATTCACCCCTCCACTTT
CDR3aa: CASSLQGPYNNSPLHF

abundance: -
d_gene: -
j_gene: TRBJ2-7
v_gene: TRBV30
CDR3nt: TGTGCCTGGATCGAGGAGGGGGAGCAGTACTTC
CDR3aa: CAWIEEGEQYF

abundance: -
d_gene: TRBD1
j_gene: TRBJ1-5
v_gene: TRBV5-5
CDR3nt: TGTGCCAGCAGCAAAGGGACAGAAATGAGGCAGCCCCAGCATTTT
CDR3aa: CASSKGTEMRQPQHF

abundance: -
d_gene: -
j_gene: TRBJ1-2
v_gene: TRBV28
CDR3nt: TGTGCCAGCAGTTTATCGGGGGGTAACTATGGCTACACCTTC
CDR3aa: CASSLSGGNYGYTF

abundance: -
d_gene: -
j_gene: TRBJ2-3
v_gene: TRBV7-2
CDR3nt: TGTGCCAGCAGCTTAGGGGGGGCGGGAGATACGCAGTATTTT
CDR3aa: CASSLGGAGDTQYF

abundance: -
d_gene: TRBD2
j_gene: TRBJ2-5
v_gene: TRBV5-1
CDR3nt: TGCGCCAGCAGCTCCGGACTAGCGGGGCAAGAGACCCAGTACTTC
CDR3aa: CASSSGLAGQETQYF

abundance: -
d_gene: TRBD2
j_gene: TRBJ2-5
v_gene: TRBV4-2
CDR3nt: TGTGCCAGCAGCCAGAACCTACGGGGGGACCGAGAGACCCAGTACTTC
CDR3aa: CASSQNLRGDRETQYF

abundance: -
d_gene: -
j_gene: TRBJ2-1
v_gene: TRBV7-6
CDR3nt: TGTGCCAGCAGCTTAGGCATCAGGGGCCGCCGATTTAATGAGCAGTTCTTC
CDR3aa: CASSLGIRGRRFNEQFF

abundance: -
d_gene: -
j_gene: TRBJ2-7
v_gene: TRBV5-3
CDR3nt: TGTGCCAGAGTCCCCCCACGGGACACCCTTCCGGGCGAGCAGTACTTC
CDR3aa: CARVPPRDTLPGEQYF

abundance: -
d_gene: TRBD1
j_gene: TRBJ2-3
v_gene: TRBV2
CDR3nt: TGTGCCAGCGTGATGGACAGGGGCGGCACAGATACGCAGTATTTT
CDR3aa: CASVMDRGGTDTQYF

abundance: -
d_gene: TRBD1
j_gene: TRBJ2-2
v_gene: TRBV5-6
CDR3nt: TGTGCCAGCAGCCCGGGGATTGAGGGGGCAAACACCGGGGAGCTGTTTTTT
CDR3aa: CASSPGIEGANTGELFF

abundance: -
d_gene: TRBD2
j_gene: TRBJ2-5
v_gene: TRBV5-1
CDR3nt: TGCGCCAGCAAGGGGGGAGCGGGGGCCCAAGAGACCCAGTACTTC
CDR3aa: CASKGGAGAQETQYF

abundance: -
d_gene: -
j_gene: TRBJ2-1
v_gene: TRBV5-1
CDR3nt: TGCGCCAGCAGCTTGGTATACAATGAGCAGTTCTTC
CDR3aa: CASSLVYNEQFF

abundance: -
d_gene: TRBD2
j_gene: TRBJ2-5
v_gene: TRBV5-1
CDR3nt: TGCGCCAGCAGCCCGGCTAGCGGGGGCAGAGAGACCCAGTACTTC
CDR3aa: CASSPASGGRETQYF

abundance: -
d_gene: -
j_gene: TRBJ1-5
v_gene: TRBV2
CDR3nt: TGTGCCAGCCGACTTAACAGGGACCAGCCCCAGCATTTT
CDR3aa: CASRLNRDQPQHF

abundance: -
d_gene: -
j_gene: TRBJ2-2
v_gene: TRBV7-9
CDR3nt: TGTGCCAGCAGTTCCGCAAGGGGCAGGGGCGGGGAGCTGTTTTTT
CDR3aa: CASSSARGRGGELFF

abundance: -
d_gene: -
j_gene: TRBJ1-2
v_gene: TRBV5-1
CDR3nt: TGCGCCAGCAGCTTGGGGGGGACTAACTATGGCTACACCTTC
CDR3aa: CASSLGGTNYGYTF

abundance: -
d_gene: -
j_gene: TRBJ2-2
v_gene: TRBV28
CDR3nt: TGTGCCAGCAGTTTTCGGGGGGCGCTGACAAACGGGGAGCTGTTTTTT
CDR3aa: CASSFRGALTNGELFF

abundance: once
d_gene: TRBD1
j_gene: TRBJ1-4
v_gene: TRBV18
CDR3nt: TGTGCCAGCTCACCACAGGGGGCAAGAAACGGTGAAAAACTGTTTTTT
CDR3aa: CASSPQGARNGEKLFF

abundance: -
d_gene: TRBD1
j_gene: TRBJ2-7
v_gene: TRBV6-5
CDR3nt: TGTGCCAGCAGTTGGGGGACAGGGAGTTCCTACGAGCAGTACTTC
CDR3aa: CASSWGTGSSYEQYF

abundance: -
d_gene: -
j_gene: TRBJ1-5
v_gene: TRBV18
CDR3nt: TGTGCCAGCTCAGCGGGAGGCCAGCCCCAGCATTTT
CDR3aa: CASSAGGQPQHF

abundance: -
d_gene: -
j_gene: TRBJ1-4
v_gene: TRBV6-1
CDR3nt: TGTGCCAGCAGTGATACCCTCCAAGCAACTAATGAAAAACTGTTTTTT
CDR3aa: CASSDTLQATNEKLFF

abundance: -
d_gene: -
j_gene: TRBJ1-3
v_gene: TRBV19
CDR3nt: TGTGCCGGAACTCAGGGAAACACCATATATTTT
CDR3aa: CAGTQGNTIYF

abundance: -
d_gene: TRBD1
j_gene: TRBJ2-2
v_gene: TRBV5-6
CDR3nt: TGTGCCAGCAGCTCCCGGGACAGGGAAGCCGGGGAGCTGTTTTTT
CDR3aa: CASSSRDREAGELFF

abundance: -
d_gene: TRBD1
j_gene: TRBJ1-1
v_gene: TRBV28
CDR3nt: TGTGCCAGCGGCGACAGGGTCCGCGACGCTTTCTTT
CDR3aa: CASGDRVRDAFF